This T cell receptor beta chain derives from a study of OX40 agonist ivuxolimab in advanced cancers. Study details: Every 2 weeks, ivuxolimab was infused into the patients intravenously at between 0.01 and 10 mg/kg. Prior therapy, whether anti-PD-1, anti-PD-L1 or anti-CTLA-4, was allowed, and roughly 40% had some.

Germline V gene sequence: CDR1 SGDLS, CDR2 YYNGEE. V was shortened by 3 bases and J by 5 bases, with 8 bases between the two germline ends. There are 12 residues in the CDR3. In regard to this clone: Its specificity is unknown.

The table came from immunoSEQ multiplex PCR; TCRdb's copy has only in-frame clones and leaves some out. The repertoire has tens of thousands of clones, more than 80% of them found once; the top ten carry 10% to 15%. General study results and limits: In general, CD8+ T cells held more expanded clones than CD4+ did, on average.

This clonotype was obtained from an adult with an advanced solid tumor such as melanoma, head and neck, liver or kidney cancer. The gene calls are TRBV9 and TRBJ1-1; D is ambiguous. The sequencing used CD4+ or CD8+ T cells sorted from blood, collected in a trial of the OX40 agonist ivuxolimab. This CDR3 is CASSGSGTEAFF. CDR3 nucleotides: TGTGCCAGCAGCGGATCGGGTACTGAAGCTTTCTTT.